The 10 T cell receptor beta chains given below trace back to one sample, sequenced in a study of molecular identifiers for immune sequencing clone quantification. Using its own MiXCR run on the PCR reads, TCRdb lists one record per CDR3 protein. The sample shows some 650,000 distinct CDR3 sequences, around 20% of them seen only once. The sample comprised naive CD8+ T cells from blood, with Jurkat cell RNA spiked in. Documented subset: FACS-sorted CD8+CD4-CCR7+CD45RA+ naive T cells. Every receptor here comes from a human donor in good health. Some libraries in this study had Jurkat cell RNA spiked in.

This clonotype was seen repeatedly, ten times or more. The CDR3 protein is CASSLFVGGDSPLHF. The CDR3 DNA follows: TGTGCCAGCAGTTTATTTGTGGGGGGGGATTCACCCCTCCACTTT. The J gene is TRBJ1-6, the V gene TRBV27; TRBD1 might be the D (5 bases). Looked up from germline, CDR1 is MNHEY and CDR2 is SMNVEV (reference sequence). The CDR3 has 15 residues. V shed 1 base and J shed 8 bases, with 12 bases lying between them.

As to this clonotype: A read error is possible here, since a much larger clone lies one base away. V is TRBV7-2 and J is TRBJ1-4; D is unclear. Germline V gene sequence: CDR1 SGHTA, CDR2 FQGNSA. CDR3 length equals 14 residues. The CDR3 region has the DNA TGTGCCAGCAGCCCAGATGCAACTAGTGAAAAACTGTTTTTT. Its translation is CASSPDATSEKLFF. Supplemented by reference TRBV7-2 and TRBJ1-4, the full variable domain reads GAGVSQSPSNKVTEKGKDVELRCDPISGHTALYWYRQSLGQGLEFLIYFQGNSAPDKSGLPSDRFSAERTGGSVSTLTIQRTQQEDSAVYLCASSPDATSEKLFFGSGTQLSVL.

This clonotype has more than one count but fewer than ten. The chain has TRBV6-4 and TRBJ2-3; D gene ambiguous. Germline V gene lookup returns CDR1 MRHNA and CDR2 SNTAGT. The CDR3 is 17 amino acids. V lost 0 bases and J 5 bases, leaving 18 bases between the germline ends. The chain's CDR3 is CASSDSGLASMRDTQYF. The CDR3 bases are TGTGCCAGCAGTGACTCTGGGCTCGCATCCATGAGAGATACGCAGTATTTT.

To note about this clonotype: A much larger clone differs by one base, so this may be a read error. This rearrangement joins TRBV24-1 to TRBJ2-5; TRBD2 is a possible D gene (5 bases). The CDR3 runs 11 residues. Germline V gives CDR1 KGHDR, CDR2 SFDVKD. Trimming took off 3 bases at V and 9 bases at J, with 7 bases between the two ends. The CDR3 coding sequence is TGTGCCACCAGTGATACGGAGGCCCAGTACTTC. This gives the protein CATSDTEAQYF.

The chain carries TRBV11-3 and TRBJ2-7; the match to TRBD1 covers 7 bases. The CDR3 is 17 residues long. Germline-derived CDR1 and CDR2 are SGHNT and YENEEA. J was trimmed by 4 bases and V by 3 bases; bases with no gene match: 15. The chain's CDR3 is CASSLGRAGGPLYEQYF. CDR3 coding DNA: TGTGCCAGCAGCTTGGGGCGGGCAGGGGGTCCCCTGTACGAGCAGTACTTC.

This clonotype was counted many times. The chain employs TRBV28 and TRBJ2-7; 7 nucleotides align to TRBD2. J was trimmed by 0 bases and V by 9 bases; bases with no gene match: 8. CDR1 is MDHEN, CDR2 SYDVKM, per germline. This CDR3 spans 14 amino acids. Written as DNA, the CDR3 is TGTGCCAGTTCTAGCGGAGACCACTCCTACGAGCAGTACTTC. The encoded protein is CASSSGDHSYEQYF.

This clonotype was detected ten times or more. The chain carries TRBV10-3 and TRBJ2-1; 9 bases match TRBD2. The J segment lost 8 bases and the V segment lost 0 bases, leaving 5 bases of the junction unmatched. This CDR3 has 15 amino acids. The germline CDR1 and CDR2 sequences are ENHRY and SYGVKD. CDR3 nucleotide sequence: TGTGCCATCAGTGAGTCGGGGACTAGCAGGGATGAGCAGTTCTTC. It codes for CAISESGTSRDEQFF.

About this clonotype itself: A much larger clone lies one base from this, so it may be a read error. This rearrangement joins TRBV4-1 to TRBJ1-6; D is unclear. Germline CDR1 is MGHRA and CDR2 is YSYEKL. This CDR3 has 18 amino acids. The CDR3 loop reads CASSQDRRASSYNPPLHF. For the CDR3, the DNA is TGCGCCAGCAGCCAAGATAGGAGGGCGAGCTCCTATAATCCACCCCTCCACTTT.

This clonotype was detected only a few times. V gene TRBV20-1 combines with J gene TRBJ1-5; no firm D call. V dropped 0 bases and J dropped 3 bases, with 9 bases sitting between them. CDR3 length: 14 residues. Per germline, CDR1 DFQATT and CDR2 SNEGSKA (reference sequence). The CDR3 DNA sequence: TGCAGTGCTAGAGATGAGGGCTACAATCAGCCCCAGCATTTT. Its protein is CSARDEGYNQPQHF.

V usage is TRBV19 and J usage is TRBJ1-1; the D gene is possibly TRBD1 (6 bases). CDR1 and CDR2 from the germline V gene are LNHDA and SQIVND (reference sequence). The CDR3 spans 15 residues. The V end lost 5 bases, the J end lost 5 bases, and 18 bases lay between the germline ends. The DNA of the CDR3 is TGTGCCAGTAGTCCAAACGGGACACCCAATACTGAAGCTTTCTTT. Encoded protein: CASSPNGTPNTEAFF. The full variable domain, rest sourced from reference TRBV19 and TRBJ1-1, is DGGITQSPKYLFRKEGQNVTLSCEQNLNHDAMYWYRQDPGQGLRLIYYSQIVNDFQKGDIAEGYSVSREKKESFPLTVTSAQKNPTAFYLCASSPNGTPNTEAFFGQGTRLTVV.